These 22 T cell receptor beta chains share one sample of origin, sequenced in a study of blood T cell repertoires in COVID-19. Profiled with immunoSEQ multiplex PCR; TCRdb holds only in-frame clones, not every one. The sample has 240,000 or so clones; approximately 80% are singletons. Sequenced sample: peripheral blood. All receptors derive from a woman aged 80 or over with acute or convalescent COVID-19.

V and J are TRBV18 and TRBJ1-6, with D possibly matching TRBD1 (6 bases). V lost 1 base to trimming and J lost 7 bases, with 11 bases between them. CDR3 length: 15 amino acids. Per the germline V gene, CDR1 is KGHSH and CDR2 is LQKENI. CDR3 bases: TGTGCCAGCTCACCACTTCCAGGGGAAAATTCACCCCTCCACTTT. As protein: CASSPLPGENSPLHF.

The rearrangement joins TRBV12-5 to TRBJ2-1, with 10 bases aligning to TRBD1. This CDR3 is built from 16 residues. V dropped 5 bases and J dropped 4; count of bases not matched to a gene: 8. CDR1 is LGHNT and CDR2 is FRNRAP in the germline V gene. The CDR3 protein is CASGAVGQGIYNEQFF. The CDR3 DNA follows: TGTGCTAGTGGTGCCGTGGGACAGGGGATTTACAATGAGCAGTTCTTC. The full variable domain, with the rest looked up from reference TRBV12-5 and TRBJ2-1, is DARVTQTPRHKVTEMGQEVTMRCQPILGHNTVFWYRQTMMQGLELLAYFRNRAPLDDSGMPKDRFSAEMPDATLATLKIQPSEPRDSAVYFCASGAVGQGIYNEQFFGPGTRLTVL.

The chain is built from TRBV6-6 and TRBJ1-2; TRBD1 aligns across 8 bases. Trimming removed 2 bases from V and 7 bases from J; junction bases left unmatched: 6. Germline CDR1 is MNHNY and CDR2 is SVGAGI (reference sequence). This CDR3 is built from 14 residues. CDR3 DNA sequence: TGTGCCAGCAGTTACCCAACAGGGGGAAGTGGCTACACCTTC. Protein product: CASSYPTGGSGYTF.

The rearrangement joins TRBV7-9 to TRBJ1-2, with 7 bases matching TRBD1. V lost 1 base and J lost 10; bases outside the gene matches: 6. Looked up from germline, CDR1 is SEHNR and CDR2 is FQNEAQ (reference sequence). CDR3 length equals 13 residues. CDR3 sequence (DNA): TGTGCCAGCAGCTTAGGAGACAGGGAAACCTACACCTTC. As protein: CASSLGDRETYTF.

This clone showed up just a few times. V and J are TRBV28 and TRBJ2-7; 7 positions match TRBD1. The CDR3 has 13 residues. Germline loops: CDR1 MDHEN, CDR2 SYDVKM. V lost 9 bases to trimming and J lost 4 bases; unmatched junction nucleotides: 9. CDR3: CASLRGRGYEQYF. The CDR3 region has the DNA TGTGCCAGTCTCCGTGGCAGGGGGTACGAGCAGTACTTC. The variable domain in full, completed from reference TRBV28 and TRBJ2-7, reads DVKVTQSSRYLVKRTGEKVFLECVQDMDHENMFWYRQDPGLGLRLIYFSYDVKMKEKGDIPEGYSVSREKKERFSLILESASTNQTSMYLCASLRGRGYEQYFGPGTRLTVT.

J is TRBJ2-2 and V is TRBV5-1; TRBD1 agrees at 10 bases. The CDR3 is 16 residues long. Germline lookup yields CDR1 SGHRS and CDR2 YFSETQ. V dropped 5 bases and J dropped 3; count of bases not matched to a gene: 7. CDR3 protein: CASRLTDRGDTGELFF. DNA of the CDR3: TGCGCCAGCAGACTAACGGACAGGGGGGACACCGGGGAGCTGTTTTTT.

This clone was seen ten or more times. The rearrangement links TRBV7-9 to TRBJ1-1, with D perhaps matching TRBD1 (6 bases). Germline assignment: CDR1 SEHNR and CDR2 FQNEAQ (reference sequence). The germline V and J ends were trimmed by 3 bases and 5 bases, with 13 bases remaining between them. The CDR3 has 14 amino acids. The CDR3 reads CASSFEGVGTEAFF. CDR3 nucleotides: TGTGCCAGCAGCTTCGAGGGGGTCGGGACTGAAGCTTTCTTT.

The chain is built from TRBV7-3 and TRBJ2-1; weak D call: TRBD1 (5 bases). Germline CDR1 and CDR2: SGHTA and FQGTGA. With 4 bases removed from V and 7 bases from J, the gap between germline ends came to 14 bases. The CDR3 is 14 amino acids. The CDR3 nucleotides read TGTGCCAGCAGCTGGGGAAGGGCAGGGAATGAGCAGTTCTTC. It encodes CASSWGRAGNEQFF.

The V call is TRBV4-2, the J call TRBJ1-6; D remains unclear. The CDR3 runs to 17 residues. The ends were cut back, 0 bases at V and 4 bases at J, with 13 bases in the middle. Germline CDR1 LGHNA, CDR2 YNFKEQ. CDR3 sequence reads: CASSQERAREYNSPLHF. As DNA, the CDR3 is TGTGCCAGCAGCCAAGAAAGGGCGCGGGAATATAATTCACCCCTCCACTTT.

This chain links TRBV24-1 with TRBJ2-3, with unresolved D. This CDR3 region has 12 residues. Germline-derived CDR1 and CDR2 are KGHDR and SFDVKD. The V gene lost 6 bases and the J gene lost 0 bases, with 3 bases spanning the gap. Here the CDR3 reads CATSLSTDTQYF. The CDR3 bases are TGTGCCACCAGTTTAAGCACAGATACGCAGTATTTT.

The gene calls are TRBV6-6 and TRBJ2-1; 7 bases fit TRBD1. Trimming removed 2 bases from V and 7 bases from J; junction bases left unmatched: 8. Germline V gene lookup returns CDR1 MNHNY and CDR2 SVGAGI (reference sequence). This CDR3 comprises 15 residues. CDR3 DNA: TGTGCCAGCAGTTACCCCGGGACAGTAGGTAATGAGCAGTTCTTC. Translation gives CASSYPGTVGNEQFF.

V gene TRBV12-3 or TRBV12-4 combines with J gene TRBJ2-7; 7 bases align to TRBD1. This CDR3 has 13 amino acids. The V segment lost 6 bases and the J segment 2 bases; nucleotides outside the gene matches: 4. This chain's CDR3 is CASRETGTYEQYF. The CDR3 coding sequence is TGTGCCAGCAGGGAGACAGGGACCTACGAGCAGTACTTC.

CDR3 nucleotides: TGTGCCAGCAGCTTCGCAGGGGTACGCTCTGGAAACACCATATATTTT. It specifies CASSFAGVRSGNTIYF. This sequence joins TRBV7-9 and TRBJ1-3; possibly TRBD1 for D (6 bases). The germline gives CDR1 SEHNR, CDR2 FQNEAQ (reference sequence). The CDR3 is made up of 16 amino acids. Trimming removed 3 bases at V and 0 bases at J, with 12 bases between.

This clone was detected once. The CDR3 loop reads CASSLRLAVHAQYF. CDR3 DNA sequence: TGTGCCAGCAGCTTGCGACTAGCGGTCCACGCCCAGTACTTC. V usage is TRBV7-2 and J usage is TRBJ2-5, with TRBD2 identical over 9 bases. CDR1 and CDR2 from the germline V gene are SGHTA and FQGNSA. This CDR3 has 14 amino acids. J lost 9 bases, V lost 3 bases, and 8 bases had no gene match.

The chain recombines TRBV27 with TRBJ2-7; TRBD1 aligns across 11 bases. CDR1 MNHEY and CDR2 SMNVEV come from the germline V gene (reference sequence). J lost 5 bases, V lost 6 bases, and 3 bases had no gene match. This CDR3 has 13 amino acids. The CDR3 is CASRRTGGDEQYF. CDR3 DNA: TGTGCCAGCAGGAGGACAGGGGGCGACGAGCAGTACTTC.

This clone was recorded once. The genes are TRBV5-4 and TRBJ1-4; TRBD1 aligns across 8 bases. This CDR3 region has 14 residues. Trimming took 3 bases from V and 3 from J; bases not matched to a gene: 1. Germline lookup yields CDR1 SGHNT and CDR2 YYREEE (reference sequence). CDR3 nucleotides: TGTGCCAGCAGCTACAGGGGGGCTAATGAAAAACTGTTTTTT. Its translation is CASSYRGANEKLFF.

The chain recombines TRBV12-1 with TRBJ1-4. TRBV12-1 is reported as a pseudogene. The CDR3 sequence is 14 residues long. The DNA for the CDR3 is TGTGCCAGCAGCTCTCGGCGGCTTAATGAAAAACTGTTTTTT. Translation gives CASSSRRLNEKLFF.

V and J are TRBV19 and TRBJ1-5; TRBD1 agrees at 8 bases. The CDR3 length is 16 residues. The germline V gene has CDR1 LNHDA and CDR2 SQIVND (reference sequence). After removal of 3 bases from V and 0 bases from J, the junction contained 4 bases not matched to a gene. CDR3 DNA sequence: TGTGCCAGTAGTATCGGGACAGGAAATAGCAATCAGCCCCAGCATTTT. Protein: CASSIGTGNSNQPQHF. The variable domain in full, completed from reference TRBV19 and TRBJ1-5, reads DGGITQSPKYLFRKEGQNVTLSCEQNLNHDAMYWYRQDPGQGLRLIYYSQIVNDFQKGDIAEGYSVSREKKESFPLTVTSAQKNPTAFYLCASSIGTGNSNQPQHFGDGTRLSIL.

A single count supports this clone. An end of the junction differs from the germline gene, which may be a read error. The CDR3 loop reads CASSPRGNAEAFF. The CDR3 DNA is TGTGCCAGTAGTCCTAGGGGGAACGCTGAAGCTTTCTTT. The V call is TRBV19, the J call TRBJ1-1; perhaps TRBD1 as D (6 bases). This CDR3 comprises 13 residues. Germline V CDR1 and CDR2: LNHDA, SQIVND (reference sequence).

The chain is built from TRBV27 and TRBJ2-1; D might be TRBD1 (7 bases). Germline-derived CDR1 and CDR2 are MNHEY and SMNVEV (reference sequence). There are 16 residues in the CDR3. The V end lost 2 bases, the J end lost 7 bases, and 18 bases lay between the germline ends. The CDR3 is CASSLIGRQGGNEQFF. CDR3 nucleotide sequence: TGTGCCAGCAGTTTAATTGGGAGACAGGGAGGAAATGAGCAGTTCTTC.

The CDR3, as DNA: TGTGCCACGAGGGGAGGGAACTATGGCTACACCTTC. Translation gives CATRGGNYGYTF. This chain joins TRBV27 and TRBJ1-2, with D possibly matching TRBD1 (5 bases). The CDR3 has 12 amino acids. V shed 10 bases and J shed 2 bases, with 11 bases lying between them. Germline V gene lookup returns CDR1 MNHEY and CDR2 SMNVEV (reference sequence).

The genes are TRBV6-1 and TRBJ2-1; D gene ambiguous. The CDR3 has 16 amino acids. CDR1 is MNHNS, CDR2 SASEGT, per germline. V lost 1 base, J lost 0 bases, and 10 bases lay in between. This chain's CDR3 is CASSEGWRLSYNEQFF. The CDR3 DNA follows: TGTGCCAGCAGTGAAGGTTGGCGGCTCTCCTACAATGAGCAGTTCTTC.